One and the same sample provided the 22 T cell receptor beta chains below, sequenced in a study of blood T cells in healthy people across ages. Using a J-beta primer mix together with a sample-barcoded 5' primer, a second PCR was run for roughly 7 to 12 cycles. TCRdb re-called the 5' RACE reads with MiXCR, one entry per CDR3 protein. Of about 640,000 distinct CDR3 sequences in the sample, 40% to 45% are singletons; the top ten hold about 30%. The sample taken for sequencing was blood. These receptors came from an elderly man in good health.

This clonotype was recorded a few times. The rearrangement links TRBV7-2 to TRBJ1-5; 8 positions match TRBD1. The CDR3 runs to 15 residues. Germline loops: CDR1 SGHTA, CDR2 FQGNSA. The V segment lost 5 bases and the J segment 9 bases; nucleotides outside the gene matches: 12. The CDR3 loop is CASSPHPTGEVPQHF. In DNA form, the CDR3 reads TGTGCCAGCAGCCCCCACCCGACAGGGGAGGTGCCCCAGCATTTT.

V usage is TRBV5-1 and J usage is TRBJ1-1; D is unresolved. The V end lost 2 bases, the J end lost 0 bases, and 11 bases lay between the germline ends. The CDR3 spans 15 residues. Germline lookup yields CDR1 SGHRS and CDR2 YFSETQ. As DNA, the CDR3 is TGCGCCAGCAGCTTCAATCCGGGGATGAACACTGAAGCTTTCTTT. Protein sequence: CASSFNPGMNTEAFF.

The chain is built from TRBV29-1 and TRBJ2-4; 12 bases align to TRBD1. The J call may be wrong; the DNA end is better matched by TRBJ2-7. Germline V CDR1 and CDR2: SQVTM, ANQGSEA. The CDR3 has 14 residues. The CDR3 sequence is CSVEVGQGAREQYF. The CDR3 DNA follows: TGCAGCGTTGAAGTGGGACAGGGGGCGCGCGAGCAGTACTTC.

The chain employs TRBV10-3 and TRBJ2-4; D is unresolved. The CDR3 has 14 residues. Germline loops: CDR1 ENHRY, CDR2 SYGVKD. V gave up 5 bases and J gave up 1 base, with 9 bases separating them. This CDR3 reads CAISPISAKNIQYF. DNA of the CDR3: TGTGCCATCAGTCCAATTAGCGCCAAAAACATTCAGTACTTC.

The chain uses TRBV6-2 or TRBV6-3 and TRBJ2-2; no firm D call. Per germline, CDR1 MNHEY and CDR2 SVGEGT. Trimming cost V 1 base and J 4 bases, with 1 base left between them. The CDR3 totals 12 residues. The CDR3 sequence: CASSYFTGELFF. The CDR3 DNA follows: TGTGCCAGCAGTTACTTCACCGGGGAGCTGTTTTTT.

This clonotype has more than one count but fewer than ten. V and J are TRBV27 and TRBJ1-6, with D perhaps matching TRBD1 (6 bases). The CDR3 spans 15 residues. The ends were cut back, 2 bases at V and 10 bases at J, with 15 bases in the middle. Germline CDR1 is MNHEY and CDR2 is SMNVEV (reference sequence). The DNA of the CDR3 is TGTGCCAGCAGTTTACAGGGGTCGGGCGGATCACCCCTCCACTTT. This gives the protein CASSLQGSGGSPLHF.

V is TRBV7-9 and J is TRBJ2-4; D is possibly TRBD2 (7 bases). The J call may be in error: the DNA end matches TRBJ2-7 better. Germline CDR1 SEHNR, CDR2 FQNEAQ (reference sequence). CDR3 length: 15 amino acids. The CDR3 DNA is TGTGCCAGCAGCAGGGAGGGGGGCGACATCTACGAGCAGTACTTC. Amino acid sequence: CASSREGGDIYEQYF.

This chain connects TRBV18 to TRBJ1-5; 7 nucleotides align to TRBD1. Germline loops: CDR1 KGHSH, CDR2 LQKENI. The CDR3 length is 15 residues. The ends lost 6 bases at V and 4 bases at J; junction bases unmatched: 9. CDR3 DNA sequence: TGTGCCAGCTCGAGACAGGGACAACCGAATCAGCCCCAGCATTTT. This encodes CASSRQGQPNQPQHF.

The rearrangement links TRBV4-1 to TRBJ2-1, with D hard to call. The CDR3 consists of 14 residues. Germline V lookup: CDR1 MGHRA, CDR2 YSYEKL. V lost 3 bases and J lost 7, with 13 bases in between. The CDR3 bases are TGCGCCAGCAGCCACCTTGGAGATAGGAATGAGCAGTTCTTC. It yields the protein CASSHLGDRNEQFF.

The J gene is TRBJ2-7, the V gene TRBV5-1; 7 nucleotides align to TRBD1. Germline V gives CDR1 SGHRS, CDR2 YFSETQ. The CDR3 has 14 residues. V lost 10 bases to trimming and J lost 3 bases; unmatched junction nucleotides: 13. As DNA, the CDR3 is TGCGCCGGCCGAACCGGGACAGTCCTCTACGAGCAGTACTTC. Translating it yields CAGRTGTVLYEQYF.

V and J are TRBV3-1 and TRBJ2-3, with D possibly being TRBD2 (6 bases). V lost 4 bases, J lost 2 bases, and 13 bases lay in between. The CDR3 consists of 15 residues. Per germline, CDR1 LGHDT and CDR2 YNNKEL (reference sequence). The CDR3: CASSPSSAITDTQYF. The CDR3 DNA reads TGTGCCAGCAGCCCCTCTAGCGCGATCACAGATACGCAGTATTTT.

The chain employs TRBV20-1 and TRBJ2-3; maybe TRBD2 (5 bases). V shed 1 base and J shed 1 base, with 12 bases lying between them. The CDR3 is 15 residues long. CDR1 and CDR2 from the germline V gene are DFQATT and SNEGSKA (reference sequence). CDR3 protein: CSARAGRERTDTQYF. CDR3 coding DNA: TGCAGTGCTAGAGCAGGACGGGAACGCACAGATACGCAGTATTTT.

The chain couples TRBV21-1 to TRBJ2-1; TRBD1, the D gene given by the table, was not confirmed from the DNA. TRBV21-1 has pseudogene status. CDR3 length equals 16 residues. The CDR3 nucleotides read TGTGCCAGCAGCAAAGTGGGCGGGAGGGCCTACAATGAGCAGTTCTTC. Protein product: CASSKVGGRAYNEQFF.

This chain joins TRBV7-2 and TRBJ2-7, with unresolved D. The CDR3 covers 15 residues. Trimming cost V 3 bases and J 0 bases, with 12 bases left between them. CDR1 is SGHTA and CDR2 is FQGNSA in the germline V gene. CDR3 region: CASSFTPGHSYEQYF. CDR3 bases: TGTGCCAGCAGCTTCACCCCAGGCCACTCCTACGAGCAGTACTTC.

This clonotype was counted between two and nine times. The rearrangement links TRBV29-1 to TRBJ1-2, with a possible D match to TRBD1 (5 bases). The ends were cut back, 8 bases at V and 2 bases at J, with 18 bases in the middle. Germline CDR1 SQVTM, CDR2 ANQGSEA. CDR3 length: 14 residues. CDR3 sequence reads: CSPPQGKRNYGYTF. CDR3 sequence (DNA): TGCAGCCCCCCCCAGGGAAAAAGGAACTATGGCTACACCTTC.

Comments on this clonotype: One base away lies a much larger clone, so this may be a sequencing read error. The chain carries TRBV29-1 and TRBJ2-5; D call uncertain. This CDR3 is 12 amino acids long. CDR1 SQVTM and CDR2 ANQGSEA come from the germline V gene. V was shortened by 3 bases and J by 11 bases, with 16 bases between the two germline ends. CDR3 sequence: CSVDTTGYKQYF. Here the CDR3 DNA reads TGCAGCGTTGACACTACGGGCTACAAGCAGTACTTC.

As for this clonotype: An end of the junction differs from the germline gene, which may be a read error. The V gene is TRBV6-1, the J gene TRBJ1-5; no firm D call. CDR3 length: 16 amino acids. Germline CDR1 reads MNHNS; CDR2 reads SASEGT. In nucleotides, the CDR3 is TGTGCCGGCAGTGAACCAGACACCGTAGGCAATCAGCCCCAGCATTTT. Its translation: CAGSEPDTVGNQPQHF.

The rearrangement uses TRBV7-9 and TRBJ1-1; D gene uncertain. In germline, CDR1 is SEHNR, CDR2 FQNEAQ (reference sequence). This CDR3 contains 14 residues. V was cut by 5 bases and J by 3 bases, with 13 bases left in between. The chain's CDR3 is CASSPPGAYTEAFF. CDR3 DNA: TGTGCCAGCAGCCCGCCGGGAGCCTACACTGAAGCTTTCTTT.

The chain joins TRBV6-2 or TRBV6-3 to TRBJ2-3, with D maybe TRBD2 (6 bases). The germline V gene encodes CDR1 MNHEY and CDR2 SVGEGT. The V gene lost 0 bases and the J gene lost 2 bases, with 12 bases spanning the gap. CDR3 length: 16 residues. This chain's CDR3 is CASSYSSGGNTDTQYF. The DNA of the CDR3 is TGTGCCAGCAGTTACTCGTCCGGGGGTAACACAGATACGCAGTATTTT.

In regard to this clonotype: A much larger clone lies one base from this, so it may be a read error. The V gene is TRBV7-3, the J gene TRBJ2-3, with 10 bases lining up with TRBD2. Germline CDR1 SGHTA, CDR2 FQGTGA. V gave up 0 bases and J gave up 1 base; unmatched junction bases: 1. The CDR3 totals 16 residues. The CDR3 reads CASSLTLAGGTDTQYF. CDR3 DNA sequence: TGTGCCAGCAGCTTAACGCTAGCGGGGGGCACAGATACGCAGTATTTT.

This clonotype was counted many times. The chain uses TRBV4-3 and TRBJ2-4, with D unclear. The germline V gene encodes CDR1 LGHNA and CDR2 YSLEER. The CDR3 runs 16 residues. The V gene lost 3 bases and the J gene lost 1 base, with 13 bases spanning the gap. The CDR3 loop reads CASSQEVLGAKNIQYF. DNA for the CDR3: TGCGCCAGCAGCCAGGAAGTCCTCGGGGCCAAAAACATTCAGTACTTC.

The chain carries TRBV2 and TRBJ1-6; no clear D gene. CDR3 length: 13 residues. Trimming pared 11 bases from V and 9 bases from J, leaving 17 bases between. In germline, CDR1 is SNHLY, CDR2 FYNNEI. CDR3 nucleotides: TGTGCCGGCAACTCCGAGATGACTTCACCCCTCCACTTT. It yields the protein CAGNSEMTSPLHF.